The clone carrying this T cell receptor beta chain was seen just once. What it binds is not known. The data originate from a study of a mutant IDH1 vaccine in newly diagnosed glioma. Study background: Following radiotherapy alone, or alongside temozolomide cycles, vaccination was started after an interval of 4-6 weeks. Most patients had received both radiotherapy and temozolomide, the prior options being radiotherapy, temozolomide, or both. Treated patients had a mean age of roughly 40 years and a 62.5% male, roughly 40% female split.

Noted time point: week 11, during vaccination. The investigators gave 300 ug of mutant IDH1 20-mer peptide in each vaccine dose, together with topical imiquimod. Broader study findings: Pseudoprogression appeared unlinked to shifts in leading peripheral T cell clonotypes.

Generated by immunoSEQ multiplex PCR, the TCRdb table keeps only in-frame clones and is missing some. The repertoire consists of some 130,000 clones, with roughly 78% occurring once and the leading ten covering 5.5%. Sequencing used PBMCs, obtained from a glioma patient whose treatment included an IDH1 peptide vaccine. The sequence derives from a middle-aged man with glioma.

The CDR3 is CATSRGGRVLSYEQYF. The DNA of the CDR3 is TGTGCCACCAGCCGGGGGGGTCGGGTCCTCTCCTACGAGCAGTACTTC. This chain links TRBV15 with TRBJ2-7; TRBD2 matches 8 bases. V gave up 5 bases and J gave up 0 bases; unmatched junction bases: 9. This CDR3 is 16 amino acids long. From germline, CDR1 is LNHNV and CDR2 YYDKDF (reference sequence).